A selection of T cell receptor beta chains follows, all from one sample in a study of identical twins. TCRdb itself ran the 5' RACE reads through MiXCR, one entry per CDR3 protein. The data contain 300,000 or so distinct CDR3 sequences, roughly 9.7% of them singletons. This sample was also put to use in a study of yellow fever vaccine responses in identical twins.

Sequenced input: CD8+ T cells sorted from blood. Receptor source: a young woman in good health. The CDR3 runs from the conserved cysteine through the conserved F or W. The order of the fields is clone size, J gene, D gene, V gene, CDR3 protein, CDR3 DNA. The D gene is left open where the match is weak. A clone size is listed for some rows: how often the clone was seen (once, few, many), or a class if it is expanded.

clone_size: many; j_call: TRBJ1-1; d_call: .; v_call: TRBV4-1; cdr3_aa: CASSQSALRPMNTEAFF; cdr3_nt: TGCGCCAGCAGCCAATCCGCTCTTCGACCGATGAACACTGAAGCTTTCTTT
clone_size: .; j_call: TRBJ2-2; d_call: TRBD1; v_call: TRBV5-4; cdr3_aa: CASSLASRDRANTGELFF; cdr3_nt: TGTGCCAGCAGCTTGGCCTCCCGGGACAGGGCGAACACCGGGGAGCTGTTTTTT
clone_size: many; j_call: TRBJ2-7; d_call: .; v_call: TRBV12-3/TRBV12-4; cdr3_aa: CASSPNLGPYEQYF; cdr3_nt: TGTGCCAGCAGTCCGAATCTTGGCCCTTACGAGCAGTACTTC
clone_size: few; j_call: TRBJ2-3; d_call: TRBD1; v_call: TRBV2; cdr3_aa: CASSEPDRGMSDTQYF; cdr3_nt: TGTGCCAGCAGTGAACCGGACAGGGGGATGTCGGATACGCAGTATTTT
clone_size: few; j_call: TRBJ2-2; d_call: TRBD1; v_call: TRBV4-3; cdr3_aa: CASSQEVGQGPSNTGELFF; cdr3_nt: TGCGCCAGCAGCCAAGAGGTTGGACAGGGCCCCTCGAACACCGGGGAGCTGTTTTTT
clone_size: .; j_call: TRBJ2-3; d_call: TRBD2; v_call: TRBV6-5; cdr3_aa: CASSYVIPSGDSSTDTQYF; cdr3_nt: TGTGCCAGCAGTTACGTAATTCCCAGCGGGGATAGTAGCACAGATACGCAGTATTTT
clone_size: many; j_call: TRBJ2-3; d_call: TRBD2; v_call: TRBV6-4; cdr3_aa: CASSTTSGGHTDTQYF; cdr3_nt: TGTGCCAGCAGTACGACTAGCGGGGGTCACACAGATACGCAGTATTTT
clone_size: .; j_call: TRBJ1-1; d_call: .; v_call: TRBV7-2; cdr3_aa: CASSLGDLGTEAFF; cdr3_nt: TGTGCCAGCAGCTTAGGGGATTTGGGCACTGAAGCTTTCTTT
clone_size: few; j_call: TRBJ2-2; d_call: .; v_call: TRBV14; cdr3_aa: CASSPPGRGAPLFNTGELFF; cdr3_nt: TGTGCCAGCAGCCCCCCAGGACGTGGGGCCCCACTCTTTAACACCGGGGAGCTGTTTTTT
clone_size: many; j_call: TRBJ2-7; d_call: TRBD2; v_call: TRBV12-3/TRBV12-4; cdr3_aa: CASSPLGNSGSPDEQYF; cdr3_nt: TGTGCCAGCAGCCCCCTGGGTAATAGCGGGTCCCCCGACGAGCAGTACTTC
clone_size: few; j_call: TRBJ2-1; d_call: .; v_call: TRBV6-2/TRBV6-3; cdr3_aa: CASSNQRGTDNEQFF; cdr3_nt: TGTGCCAGCAGTAACCAACGCGGGACCGACAATGAGCAGTTCTTC
clone_size: .; j_call: TRBJ2-2; d_call: TRBD2; v_call: TRBV12-3/TRBV12-4; cdr3_aa: CASCGPGLAGGPNTGELFF; cdr3_nt: TGTGCCAGCTGCGGACCGGGACTAGCGGGGGGGCCGAACACCGGGGAGCTGTTTTTT
clone_size: .; j_call: TRBJ2-5; d_call: .; v_call: TRBV7-8; cdr3_aa: CASSLWTDIQETQYF; cdr3_nt: TGTGCCAGCAGCTTATGGACAGACATACAAGAGACCCAGTACTTC
clone_size: few; j_call: TRBJ2-7; d_call: .; v_call: TRBV27; cdr3_aa: CASSLAGQSSYEQYF; cdr3_nt: TGTGCCAGCAGTTTGGCGGGACAGAGCTCCTACGAGCAGTACTTC
clone_size: .; j_call: TRBJ1-6; d_call: TRBD1; v_call: TRBV4-1; cdr3_aa: CASSQDAGQNYNSPLHF; cdr3_nt: TGCGCCAGCAGCCAAGACGCGGGACAGAACTATAATTCACCCCTCCACTTT
clone_size: .; j_call: TRBJ2-4; d_call: TRBD2; v_call: TRBV5-1; cdr3_aa: CASSLLGLAGAKNIQYF; cdr3_nt: TGCGCCAGCAGCCTCCTCGGGCTAGCGGGAGCCAAAAACATTCAGTACTTC
clone_size: many; j_call: TRBJ1-5; d_call: TRBD1; v_call: TRBV5-1; cdr3_aa: CASSLVQGASNQPQHF; cdr3_nt: TGCGCCAGCAGCTTGGTTCAGGGGGCGAGCAATCAGCCCCAGCATTTT
clone_size: few; j_call: TRBJ2-5; d_call: TRBD2; v_call: TRBV5-6; cdr3_aa: CASSPGLADLGDGGETQYF; cdr3_nt: TGTGCCAGCAGCCCCGGACTAGCAGACCTCGGAGATGGTGGAGAGACCCAGTACTTC
clone_size: many; j_call: TRBJ2-6; d_call: TRBD2; v_call: TRBV12-3/TRBV12-4; cdr3_aa: CASSLASPGLGMEGANVLTF; cdr3_nt: TGTGCCAGCAGTTTAGCTTCCCCCGGACTAGGCATGGAAGGGGCCAACGTCCTGACTTTC
clone_size: few; j_call: TRBJ1-1; d_call: .; v_call: TRBV29-1; cdr3_aa: CSVDTGNTEAFF; cdr3_nt: TGCAGCGTAGACACAGGGAACACTGAAGCTTTCTTT
clone_size: .; j_call: TRBJ2-5; d_call: TRBD1; v_call: TRBV15; cdr3_aa: CATSAEGQGLETQYF; cdr3_nt: TGTGCCACCAGCGCCGAAGGACAGGGGTTGGAGACCCAGTACTTC
clone_size: .; j_call: TRBJ2-7; d_call: .; v_call: TRBV29-1; cdr3_aa: CSVEEEYEQYF; cdr3_nt: TGCAGCGTTGAAGAGGAGTACGAGCAGTACTTC
clone_size: few; j_call: TRBJ1-1; d_call: TRBD1; v_call: TRBV7-9; cdr3_aa: CASSPRQGVSDTEAFF; cdr3_nt: TGTGCCAGCAGCCCTCGACAGGGGGTATCGGACACTGAAGCTTTCTTT
clone_size: many; j_call: TRBJ2-1; d_call: TRBD2; v_call: TRBV6-2/TRBV6-3; cdr3_aa: CASRPAGDVNEQFF; cdr3_nt: TGTGCCAGCAGGCCAGCGGGGGACGTAAATGAGCAGTTCTTC
clone_size: many; j_call: TRBJ1-1; d_call: .; v_call: TRBV9; cdr3_aa: CASSSQRDPFAFF; cdr3_nt: TGTGCCAGCAGCTCCCAGAGGGACCCTTTTGCTTTCTTT
clone_size: few; j_call: TRBJ2-5; d_call: TRBD1; v_call: TRBV6-2/TRBV6-3; cdr3_aa: CASRDLGQGDQETQYF; cdr3_nt: TGTGCCAGCAGAGACCTAGGACAGGGGGACCAAGAGACCCAGTACTTC
clone_size: .; j_call: TRBJ2-2; d_call: .; v_call: TRBV11-2; cdr3_aa: CASSRFNTGELFF; cdr3_nt: TGTGCCAGCAGCCGATTTAACACCGGGGAGCTGTTTTTT
clone_size: many; j_call: TRBJ2-1; d_call: .; v_call: TRBV20-1; cdr3_aa: CSARDLSDPYNEQFF; cdr3_nt: TGCAGTGCTAGAGATCTCAGTGACCCTTACAATGAGCAGTTCTTC
clone_size: few; j_call: TRBJ2-5; d_call: TRBD2; v_call: TRBV16; cdr3_aa: CASSQYVTSDRETQYF; cdr3_nt: TGTGCCAGCAGCCAATATGTGACTAGCGACCGGGAGACCCAGTACTTC
clone_size: many; j_call: TRBJ2-7; d_call: TRBD1; v_call: TRBV29-1; cdr3_aa: CSVAKGAREQYF; cdr3_nt: TGCAGCGTTGCTAAGGGGGCGAGGGAGCAGTACTTC
clone_size: many; j_call: TRBJ1-1; d_call: .; v_call: TRBV6-5; cdr3_aa: CASSSRPEWTEAFF; cdr3_nt: TGTGCCAGCAGTTCTCGGCCAGAATGGACTGAAGCTTTCTTT
clone_size: .; j_call: TRBJ2-1; d_call: .; v_call: TRBV24-1; cdr3_aa: CATLRDNEQFF; cdr3_nt: TGTGCCACCCTCAGGGACAATGAGCAGTTCTTC